This entry describes one TCR beta chain. CDR3 length: 14 residues. V was trimmed by 0 bases and J by 11 bases, leaving 11 bases between them. Germline CDR1 and CDR2: SEHNR and FQNEAQ (reference sequence). This sample is part of a study of identical twins. TCRdb ran MiXCR on the 5' RACE reads and lists one entry per CDR3 protein. Of about 220,000 distinct CDR3 sequences listed, about a tenth are singletons. There were only healthy Caucasians among the donors. The rearrangement uses TRBV7-9 and TRBJ1-6, with TRBD1 as a possible D gene (6 bases). Specimen: memory (CD45RO+) T cells sorted from blood. The TCR sequence derives from a woman in her late teens or twenties in good health. CDR3 in DNA: TGTGCCAGCAGCTTAGCCGGGGGCGGGACACCCCTCCACTTT. It is translated as CASSLAGGGTPLHF.